This is a list of T cell receptor beta chains from one sample in a study of Graves' ophthalmopathy and Graves' hyperthyroidism. TCRdb reanalysed the multiplex PCR reads using MiXCR and keeps one entry per CDR3 protein. Among around 1.1 million distinct CDR3 sequences listed, about 35% were seen once. Material: peripheral blood or thyroid tissue (not recorded which). Receptors originate from an adult man with Graves' hyperthyroidism. The CDR3 runs from the conserved cysteine through the conserved F or W. A D gene is named only where the DNA matches it firmly. Only some rows state a clone size, as once, few, many or a class for expanded clones.

j_call d_call v_call clone_size cdr3_aa cdr3_nt
TRBJ2-7 - TRBV12-3/TRBV12-4 - CASSPTWEPYEQYF TGTGCCAGCAGTCCGACCTGGGAGCCCTACGAGCAGTACTTC
TRBJ1-4 - TRBV10-3 many CAISNRVGEKLFF TGTGCCATCAGTAACAGGGTTGGGGAAAAACTGTTTTTT
TRBJ2-7 - TRBV12-3/TRBV12-4 few CASSPTDKFMKYF TGTGCCAGCAGTCCCACGGACAAGTTTATGAAGTACTTC
TRBJ1-2 - TRBV7-9 - CASSLLPQTRAVSLQDYGYTF TGTGCCAGCAGCTTATTGCCCCAAACAAGGGCCGTTAGTCTCCAGGACTATGGCTACACCTTC
TRBJ1-2 - TRBV9 - CASSLAEGTQGGGYTF TGTGCCAGCAGCCTGGCGGAGGGGACTCAAGGGGGAGGCTACACCTTC
TRBJ2-5 - TRBV7-2 many CASSLALGYQETQYF TGTGCCAGCAGCTTAGCGCTAGGCTACCAAGAGACCCAGTACTTC
TRBJ1-1 - TRBV7-9 many CASSLALGDTEAFF TGTGCCAGCAGCTTAGCGCTGGGGGACACTGAAGCTTTCTTT
TRBJ2-7 - TRBV7-6 - CASSLGTPSTYEQYF TGTGCCAGCAGCTTGGGGACTCCCAGTACCTACGAGCAGTACTTC
TRBJ1-4 - TRBV25-1 - CASTLFRGEKLFF TGTGCCAGCACCCTCTTCAGGGGTGAAAAACTGTTTTTT
TRBJ2-7 TRBD1 TRBV20-1 many CSATGQGMHEQYF TGCAGTGCTACGGGACAGGGGATGCACGAGCAGTACTTC
TRBJ1-1 - TRBV20-1 few CSARDLRASEAFF TGCAGTGCTAGAGATTTAAGGGCCAGTGAAGCTTTCTTT
TRBJ1-4 - TRBV7-2 - CASSLADVWEKLFF TGTGCCAGCAGCTTAGCTGACGTCTGGGAAAAACTGTTTTTT
TRBJ2-5 TRBD1 TRBV7-8 - CASRSGTGGAETQYF TGTGCCAGCAGGTCTGGGACAGGGGGCGCAGAGACCCAGTACTTC
TRBJ2-7 - TRBV19 few CASNNGGAYEQYF TGTGCCAGTAACAACGGAGGCGCCTACGAGCAGTACTTC
TRBJ2-5 TRBD2 TRBV10-3 many CAISGLAGVETQYF TGTGCCATCAGTGGACTAGCGGGGGTAGAGACCCAGTACTTC